This entry features one T cell receptor beta chain sequence. What it recognizes is unknown. The repertoire was sequenced with immunoSEQ multiplex PCR; TCRdb's copy has only in-frame clones and lacks some. Of a few hundred thousand clones listed, more than 75% are singletons. The sample comes from a study of cytomegalovirus exposure and HLA in healthy donors. Regarding the study as a whole: The tendency of first-cohort TCR clusters to co-occur in the 120 or so validation repertoires was the finding of a later analysis.

The germline V gene encodes CDR1 ENHRY and CDR2 SYGVKD. This CDR3 region has 17 residues. V gave up 4 bases and J gave up 3 bases; unmatched junction bases: 10. The sequence was collected from a woman aged 18-35 years in good health and CMV-seronegative. The sample taken for sequencing was PBMCs. The V gene is TRBV10-3, the J gene TRBJ2-1; 9 positions match TRBD2. Here the CDR3 reads CAISGRPSGILYNEQFF. Here the CDR3 DNA reads TGTGCCATCAGTGGTAGGCCTAGCGGGATCCTCTACAATGAGCAGTTCTTC.